Listed below are T cell receptor beta chains from one sample, sequenced in a study of cytomegalovirus exposure and HLA in healthy donors. TCRdb keeps only in-frame clones here, not all; method: immunoSEQ multiplex PCR. Of about 25,000 clones listed, 79% are singletons. Sequencing was done on a sample of PBMCs. These receptor sequences come from a male donor in good health and CMV-seronegative. Each CDR3 is given with its conserved first and last residue. The order of the fields is D gene, V gene, clone size, J gene, CDR3 protein, CDR3 DNA. A D gene is named only where the DNA matches it firmly. Expanded clones are given a class, and other clones once, few, many or no size at all.

>.|TRBV2|.|TRBJ2-7
CAREGGWGTMKGDEQYF
TGTGCCAGAGAGGGAGGATGGGGGACTATGAAGGGGGACGAGCAGTACTTC
>.|TRBV28|.|TRBJ1-2
CASSLPSNYGYTF
TGTGCCAGCAGCCTCCCCTCTAACTATGGCTACACCTTC
>.|TRBV7-9|.|TRBJ2-1
CATLPSSYNEQFF
TGTGCCACCCTACCTAGCTCCTACAATGAGCAGTTCTTC
>TRBD1|TRBV5-1|.|TRBJ2-7
CASSLGHGGQGASEQYF
TGCGCCAGCAGCCTGGGCCACGGGGGACAGGGGGCAAGCGAGCAGTACTTC
>TRBD1|TRBV7-2|.|TRBJ1-6
CASSPTDRGYNSPLHF
TGTGCCAGCAGCCCAACGGACAGGGGATACAATTCACCCCTCCACTTT
>.|TRBV30|.|TRBJ1-6
CAFNGLGPGVALHF
TGTGCCTTCAACGGATTAGGGCCCGGGGTGGCCCTCCACTTT
>.|TRBV5-6|.|TRBJ2-5
CASSLGENQETQYF
TGTGCCAGCAGCTTGGGGGAGAACCAAGAGACCCAGTACTTC
>TRBD1|TRBV5-1|.|TRBJ1-6
CASSPGTGAGNSPLHF
TGCGCCAGCAGCCCTGGGACAGGGGCCGGGAATTCACCCCTCCACTTT
>.|TRBV27|.|TRBJ2-6
CASSLWGPGANVLTF
TGTGCCAGCAGTTTATGGGGGCCTGGGGCCAACGTCCTGACTTTC
>TRBD2|TRBV19|.|TRBJ2-1
CASSSRREPPNNEQFF
TGTGCCAGTAGTAGTCGGCGGGAGCCCCCTAACAATGAGCAGTTCTTC
>TRBD2|TRBV7-9|once|TRBJ2-3
CASRSGISTDTQYF
TGTGCCAGCAGGAGCGGGATAAGCACAGATACGCAGTATTTT
>.|TRBV13|once|TRBJ2-2
CASSDGRYANTGELFF
TGTGCCAGCAGCGATGGGAGGTACGCGAACACCGGGGAGCTGTTTTTT
>.|TRBV6-5|.|TRBJ2-7
CASSYRRGREQYF
TGTGCCAGCAGTTACAGGCGGGGACGCGAGCAGTACTTC
>.|TRBV6-5|.|TRBJ1-4
CASSYTAGTFRLFF
TGTGCCAGCAGTTATACGGCAGGGACTTTTAGACTGTTTTTT
>TRBD2|TRBV7-9|.|TRBJ2-3
CASSPKSGGAQYF
TGTGCCAGCAGCCCAAAAAGCGGGGGCGCGCAGTATTTT
>TRBD2|TRBV5-1|.|TRBJ2-7
CASSLTGGNEQYF
TGCGCCAGCAGCTTGACGGGGGGGAACGAGCAGTACTTC
>TRBD2|TRBV5-1|.|TRBJ2-5
CASSAGLAGIQETQYF
TGCGCCAGCAGCGCTGGTTTAGCGGGGATCCAAGAGACCCAGTACTTC
>TRBD1|TRBV28|.|TRBJ1-2
CASSFRDRGSYGYTF
TGTGCCAGCAGTTTCCGGGACAGGGGCTCGTATGGCTACACCTTC
>.|TRBV5-8|few|TRBJ1-4
CASSWNRVGEKLFF
TGTGCCAGCAGCTGGAACAGGGTGGGGGAAAAACTGTTTTTT
>TRBD1|TRBV5-1|.|TRBJ1-3
CASSYGQGRSSGNTIYF
TGCGCCAGCAGCTATGGACAGGGAAGGAGCTCTGGAAACACCATATATTTT
>TRBD1|TRBV7-2|.|TRBJ2-7
CASSLRQGEQYF
TGTGCCAGCAGCTTAAGACAGGGAGAGCAGTACTTC
>TRBD1|TRBV6-5|.|TRBJ1-2
CASSFSGTGKGYTF
TGTGCCAGCAGTTTCTCCGGGACAGGGAAAGGCTACACCTTC
>TRBD1|TRBV10-3|few|TRBJ1-2
CAISDNRGIRGYTF
TGTGCCATCAGTGATAACAGGGGAATCCGTGGCTACACCTTC
>.|TRBV5-6|.|TRBJ2-7
CASSLGGLVPYEQYF
TGTGCCAGCAGCTTGGGGGGACTTGTTCCCTACGAGCAGTACTTC
>TRBD1|TRBV28|.|TRBJ2-2
CASSLLGQGVTGELFF
TGTGCCAGCAGTTTGTTGGGACAGGGGGTCACCGGGGAGCTGTTTTTT
>TRBD2|TRBV29-1|.|TRBJ2-5
CSVEGTSQEAQYF
TGCAGCGTTGAAGGGACTAGTCAAGAGGCCCAGTACTTC
>TRBD1|TRBV5-6|.|TRBJ1-1
CASSSDRGILGAEAFF
TGTGCCAGCAGCTCGGACAGGGGTATATTAGGCGCTGAAGCTTTCTTT